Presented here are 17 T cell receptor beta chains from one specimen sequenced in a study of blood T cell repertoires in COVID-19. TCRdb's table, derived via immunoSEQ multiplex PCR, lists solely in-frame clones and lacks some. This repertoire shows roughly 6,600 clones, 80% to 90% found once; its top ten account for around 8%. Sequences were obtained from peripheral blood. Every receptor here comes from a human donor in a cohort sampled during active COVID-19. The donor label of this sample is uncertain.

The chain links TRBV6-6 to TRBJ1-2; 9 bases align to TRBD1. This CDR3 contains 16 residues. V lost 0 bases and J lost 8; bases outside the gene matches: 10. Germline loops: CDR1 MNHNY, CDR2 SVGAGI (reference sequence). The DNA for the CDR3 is TGTGCCAGCAGTTACTCCCTTTTACAGGGGGCTAGGGGCTACACCTTC. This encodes CASSYSLLQGARGYTF.

CDR3 in amino acids: CASSPKPAGWDRLAKNIQYF. CDR3 bases: TGTGCCAGCAGTCCTAAGCCCGCGGGGTGGGACCGATTAGCCAAAAACATTCAGTACTTC. This chain uses TRBV6-6 with TRBJ2-4; perhaps TRBD2 as D (6 bases). CDR3 length equals 20 residues. Germline loops: CDR1 MNHNY, CDR2 SVGAGI (reference sequence). Trimming took 5 bases from V and 0 from J, leaving 26 bases between them.

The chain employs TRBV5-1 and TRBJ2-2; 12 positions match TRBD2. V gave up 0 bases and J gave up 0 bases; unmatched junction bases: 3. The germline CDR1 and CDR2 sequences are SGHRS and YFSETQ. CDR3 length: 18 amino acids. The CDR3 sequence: CASSLGLAGVANTGELFF. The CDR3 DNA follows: TGCGCCAGCAGCTTGGGACTAGCGGGGGTGGCGAACACCGGGGAGCTGTTTTTT.

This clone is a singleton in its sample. The CDR3 sequence is CASTPTGSGANVLTF. CDR3 in DNA: TGTGCCAGTACCCCCACAGGTTCTGGGGCCAACGTCCTGACTTTC. This chain connects TRBV19 to TRBJ2-6; D is perhaps TRBD1 (5 bases). CDR1 LNHDA and CDR2 SQIVND come from the germline V gene (reference sequence). CDR3 length: 15 amino acids. V was pared by 7 bases and J by 1 base, with 11 bases between.

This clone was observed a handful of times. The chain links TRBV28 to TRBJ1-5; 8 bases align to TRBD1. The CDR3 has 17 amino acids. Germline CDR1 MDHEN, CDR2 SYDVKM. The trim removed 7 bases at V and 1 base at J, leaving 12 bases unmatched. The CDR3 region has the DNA TGTGCCAGCACTGGCGGACAGGGTGAAGAGAGCAATCAGCCCCAGCATTTT. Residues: CASTGGQGEESNQPQHF.

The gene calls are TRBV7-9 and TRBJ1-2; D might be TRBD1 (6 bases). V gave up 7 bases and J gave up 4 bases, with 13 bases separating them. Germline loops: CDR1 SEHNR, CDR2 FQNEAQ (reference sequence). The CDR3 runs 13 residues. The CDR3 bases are TGTGCCAGCAAACAGGGTACCTTCTATGGCTACACCTTC. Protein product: CASKQGTFYGYTF.

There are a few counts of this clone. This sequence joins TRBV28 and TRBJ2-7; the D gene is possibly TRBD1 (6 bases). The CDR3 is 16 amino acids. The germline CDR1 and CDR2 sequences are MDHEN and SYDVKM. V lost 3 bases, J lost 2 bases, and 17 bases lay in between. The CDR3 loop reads CASSFPKTGMAYEQYF. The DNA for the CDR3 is TGTGCCAGCAGTTTCCCCAAAACAGGGATGGCCTACGAGCAGTACTTC.

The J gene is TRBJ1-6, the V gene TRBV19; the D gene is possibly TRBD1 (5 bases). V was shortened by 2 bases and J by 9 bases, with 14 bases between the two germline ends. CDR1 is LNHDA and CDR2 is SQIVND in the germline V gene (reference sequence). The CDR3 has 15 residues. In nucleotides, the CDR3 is TGTGCCAGTAGTATATCGGGAGGGGACGGTTCACCCCTCCACTTT. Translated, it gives CASSISGGDGSPLHF.

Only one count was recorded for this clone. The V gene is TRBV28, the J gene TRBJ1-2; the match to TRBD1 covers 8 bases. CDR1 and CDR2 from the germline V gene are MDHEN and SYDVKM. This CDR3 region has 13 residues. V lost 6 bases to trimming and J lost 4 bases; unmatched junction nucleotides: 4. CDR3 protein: CASRGGTGYGYTF. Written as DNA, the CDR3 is TGTGCCAGCAGGGGAGGGACAGGCTATGGCTACACCTTC.

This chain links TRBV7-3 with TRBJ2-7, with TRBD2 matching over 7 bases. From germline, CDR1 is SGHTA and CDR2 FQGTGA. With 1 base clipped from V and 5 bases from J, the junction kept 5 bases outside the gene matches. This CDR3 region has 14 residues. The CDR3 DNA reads TGTGCCAGCAGCTTAAATCAGCGGGATAACGAGCAGTACTTC. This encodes CASSLNQRDNEQYF.

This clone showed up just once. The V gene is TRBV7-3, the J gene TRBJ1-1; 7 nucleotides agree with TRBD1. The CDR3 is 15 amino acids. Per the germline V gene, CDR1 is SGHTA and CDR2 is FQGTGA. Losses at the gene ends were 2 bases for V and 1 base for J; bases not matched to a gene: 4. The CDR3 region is CASSLERGPNTEAFF. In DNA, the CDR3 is TGTGCCAGCAGCTTAGAGAGGGGGCCGAACACTGAAGCTTTCTTT. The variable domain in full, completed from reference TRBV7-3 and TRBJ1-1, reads GAGVSQTPSNKVTEKGKYVELRCDPISGHTALYWYRQSLGQGPEFLIYFQGTGAADDSGLPNDRFFAVRPEGSVSTLKIQRTERGDSAVYLCASSLERGPNTEAFFGQGTRLTVV.

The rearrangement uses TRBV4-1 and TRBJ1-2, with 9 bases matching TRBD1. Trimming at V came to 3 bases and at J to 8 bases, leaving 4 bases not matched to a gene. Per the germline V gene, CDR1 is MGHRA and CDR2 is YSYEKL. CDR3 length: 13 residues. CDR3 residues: CASSQGQGDGYTF. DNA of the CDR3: TGCGCCAGCAGCCAGGGACAGGGCGACGGCTACACCTTC.

CDR3 DNA: TGTGCCAGCAGCCAAGAAGTACAGTATAATGAAAAACTGTTTTTT. This codes for CASSQEVQYNEKLFF. The V call is TRBV4-2, the J call TRBJ1-4; D uncertain. The V end lost 0 bases, the J end lost 4 bases, and 9 bases lay between the germline ends. CDR1 LGHNA and CDR2 YNFKEQ come from the germline V gene. The length of the CDR3 is 15 residues.

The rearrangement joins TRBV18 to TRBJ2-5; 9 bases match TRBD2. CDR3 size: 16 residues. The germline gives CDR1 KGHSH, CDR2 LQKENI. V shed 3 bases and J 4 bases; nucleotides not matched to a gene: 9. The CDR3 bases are TGTGCCAGCTCACCTACCGGGGGCGGGAGGGGAGAGACCCAGTACTTC. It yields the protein CASSPTGGGRGETQYF.

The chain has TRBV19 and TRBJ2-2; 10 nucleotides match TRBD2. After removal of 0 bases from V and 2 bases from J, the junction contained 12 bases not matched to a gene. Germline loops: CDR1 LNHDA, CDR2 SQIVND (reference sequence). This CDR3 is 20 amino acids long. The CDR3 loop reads CASSIDPGLAVHRNTGELFF. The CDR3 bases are TGTGCCAGTAGTATAGATCCCGGACTAGCGGTGCACCGTAACACCGGGGAGCTGTTTTTT.

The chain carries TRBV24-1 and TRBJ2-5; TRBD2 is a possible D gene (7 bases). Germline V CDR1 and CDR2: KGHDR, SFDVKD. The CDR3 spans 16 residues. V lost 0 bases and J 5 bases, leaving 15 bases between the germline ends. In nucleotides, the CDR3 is TGTGCCACCAGTGATTTGCGGGGGGCCCTCATTGAGACCCAGTACTTC. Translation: CATSDLRGALIETQYF.

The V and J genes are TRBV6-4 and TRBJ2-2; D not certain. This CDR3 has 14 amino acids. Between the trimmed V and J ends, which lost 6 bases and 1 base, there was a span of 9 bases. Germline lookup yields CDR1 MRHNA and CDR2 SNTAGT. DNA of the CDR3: TGTGCCAGCAGCTCTGACTGGAACACCGGGGAGCTGTTTTTT. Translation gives CASSSDWNTGELFF.